This entry lists 8 T cell receptor beta chains sequenced from one sample in a study of OX40 agonist ivuxolimab in advanced cancers. TCRdb's copy holds only in-frame clones and misses some; the assay was immunoSEQ multiplex PCR. The sample lists 68,000 or so clones; almost 85% were seen once. Sample: CD4+ or CD8+ T cells sorted from blood, taken in a trial of the OX40 agonist ivuxolimab. The receptors stem from an adult with an advanced solid tumor such as melanoma, head and neck, liver or kidney cancer.

The CDR3 protein is CASNFYSLDEQYF. The CDR3 DNA reads TGTGCCAGCAACTTTTACAGCCTCGACGAGCAGTACTTC. The chain joins TRBV6-6 to TRBJ2-7, with D unresolved. Deletions cut 7 bases from V and 5 bases from J, with 15 bases between. CDR3 length: 13 amino acids. Germline CDR1 is MNHNY and CDR2 is SVGAGI (reference sequence).

The chain joins TRBV5-1 to TRBJ1-3, with unresolved D. This CDR3 has 15 residues. Germline V CDR1 and CDR2: SGHRS, YFSETQ. The V gene lost 4 bases and the J gene lost 6 bases, with 17 bases spanning the gap. CDR3: CASSPNTGFENTIYF. DNA for the CDR3: TGCGCCAGCAGCCCAAACACGGGGTTTGAAAACACCATATATTTT.

This chain's CDR3 is CAISDWDPWTSGVEAKNIQYF. CDR3 in DNA: TGTGCCATCAGTGATTGGGACCCTTGGACTAGCGGGGTTGAAGCCAAAAACATTCAGTACTTC. This chain uses TRBV10-3 with TRBJ2-4, with 12 bases aligning to TRBD2. Germline lookup yields CDR1 ENHRY and CDR2 SYGVKD. Germline trimming cut 3 bases from V and 0 bases from J; bases unmatched to any gene: 15. The CDR3 contains 21 residues.

V is TRBV6-1 and J is TRBJ1-1; D may be TRBD1 (5 bases). The ends were cut back, 4 bases at V and 4 bases at J, with 16 bases in the middle. This CDR3 comprises 15 residues. Germline CDR1 is MNHNS and CDR2 is SASEGT. The CDR3 DNA follows: TGTGCCAGCAGTGCCCTCGGGGGGGGTGGCACTGAAGCTTTCTTT. Translation gives CASSALGGGGTEAFF.

This chain links TRBV7-2 with TRBJ2-7, with 7 nucleotides matching TRBD1. Looked up from germline, CDR1 is SGHTA and CDR2 is FQGNSA. J lost 0 bases, V lost 5 bases, and 7 bases had no gene match. This CDR3 contains 15 residues. CDR3 protein: CASSPQGSPSYEQYF. The CDR3 coding sequence is TGTGCCAGCAGCCCACAGGGGTCCCCCTCCTACGAGCAGTACTTC.

The genes are TRBV29-1 and TRBJ1-2, with TRBD1 matching over 8 bases. This CDR3 has 13 amino acids. Germline V gene sequence: CDR1 SQVTM, CDR2 ANQGSEA. With V trimmed by 4 bases and J by 3 bases, 4 bases remained unmatched. The CDR3 region is CSVARGLDYGYTF. CDR3 sequence (DNA): TGCAGCGTTGCCAGGGGGCTAGACTATGGCTACACCTTC.

The gene calls are TRBV29-1 and TRBJ2-3, with 7 positions matching TRBD2. The CDR3 extends over 15 amino acids. Trimming removed 5 bases from V and 0 bases from J; junction bases left unmatched: 8. The V gene's germline CDR1 is SQVTM and CDR2 ANQGSEA. The CDR3 protein is CSVRASGTSTDTQYF. In DNA, the CDR3 is TGCAGCGTTAGGGCTAGCGGTACTAGCACAGATACGCAGTATTTT.

Note on this clone: One end of the junction varies from germline; a read error may be responsible. The rearrangement joins TRBV5-4 to TRBJ2-7; D is possibly TRBD1 or TRBD2 (5 bases each). CDR1 is SGHNT, CDR2 YYREEE, per germline (reference sequence). The CDR3 extends over 17 amino acids. The CDR3 coding sequence is TGTGCCAGCAGTTTGGACCCATCCGGGACCCGCTTGGACGAGCAGTACTTC. Amino acids: CASSLDPSGTRLDEQYF.